This T cell receptor beta chain appears in the sequencing data of a study of T cells expressing NK-cell markers. The CDR3 is made up of 17 amino acids. Germline V gives CDR1 SNHLY, CDR2 FYNNEI. Study-wide results and limits: Four donors likewise had their CD3+CD56-NKG2C+ fraction led by these clonotypes.

In regard to this clonotype: Its specificity is unknown.

After re-calling the 5' RACE reads, TCRdb lists one entry per CDR3 protein, DNA absent. The table for this sample gives hundreds of thousands of distinct CDR3 sequences. The sample consisted of blood T cells: a sorted CD56 or NKG2C T cell subset, CD4+ or CD8+ T cells, or bulk PBMC T cells (not recorded which). The source is a woman between 18 and 69 years old in good health. This chain uses TRBV2 with TRBJ2-3; with no DNA, the TCRdb D assignment of TRBD2 cannot be verified. The CDR3 sequence: CASRISGRALVTDTQYF.